Presented here are 27 T cell receptor beta chains from one specimen sequenced in a study of blood T cells in healthy people across ages. A J-beta primer mix and a sample-barcoded 5' primer were used in a second PCR of roughly 6 to 12 cycles. TCRdb re-called the 5' RACE reads with MiXCR, one entry per CDR3 protein. The sample includes some 760,000 distinct CDR3 sequences, 20% to 30% of them seen just once. The data also belong to a second study, concerning T cells of mothers and their children.

Sequenced input: blood. These receptors all come from a boy aged 10-17 years in good health.

The chain joins TRBV7-9 to TRBJ1-2; D is ambiguous. Germline V gene data show CDR1 as SEHNR and CDR2 as FQNEAQ (reference sequence). V dropped 3 bases and J dropped 4 bases, with 9 bases sitting between them. The CDR3 loop spans 13 amino acids. CDR3 region: CASSFVSGYGYTF. Written as DNA, the CDR3 is TGTGCCAGCAGCTTCGTGTCAGGCTATGGCTACACCTTC.

The chain recombines TRBV7-8 with TRBJ2-3, with 8 bases fitting TRBD1. The germline CDR1 and CDR2 sequences are SGHVS and FQNEAQ. The CDR3 runs 16 residues. The ends lost 4 bases at V and 4 bases at J; junction bases unmatched: 10. This chain's CDR3 is CASSWYRGEQSDTQYF. Written as DNA, the CDR3 is TGTGCCAGCAGCTGGTACAGGGGGGAGCAGTCAGATACGCAGTATTTT.

The V call is TRBV28, the J call TRBJ2-5, with no clear D. The DNA end is a closer match to TRBJ2-1, so the J assignment may be wrong. The CDR3 length is 11 residues. CDR1 and CDR2 (germline): MDHEN, SYDVKM. CDR3 in DNA: TGTGCCAGCAGTCGTGGGCCTGAGCAGTTCTTC. Translated, it gives CASSRGPEQFF.

This chain connects TRBV20-1 to TRBJ1-4; D gene unclear. Trimming cost V 3 bases and J 8 bases, with 7 bases left between them. From germline, CDR1 is DFQATT and CDR2 SNEGSKA (reference sequence). The CDR3 extends over 11 amino acids. The CDR3 DNA is TGCAGTGCTAGGGGCCAGGAAAAACTGTTTTTT. It yields the protein CSARGQEKLFF.

Points on this clonotype: Germline and junction disagree at one end, which may indicate a read error. J is TRBJ1-1 and V is TRBV29-1; D unclear. Per germline, CDR1 SQVTM and CDR2 ANQGSEA. The CDR3 is 11 amino acids. Here the CDR3 DNA reads TGCAGCGTTAGTATGAACACTGAACCTTTCTTT. Amino acid sequence: CSVSMNTEPFF.

This clonotype was seen a few times. V gene TRBV4-3 combines with J gene TRBJ2-2; 7 positions match TRBD1. Germline V lookup: CDR1 LGHNA, CDR2 YSLEER. The CDR3 runs 15 residues. V shed 8 bases and J 1 base; nucleotides not matched to a gene: 7. The CDR3 spells CASGPGTVNTGELFF. In nucleotides, the CDR3 is TGCGCCAGCGGGCCCGGGACAGTGAACACCGGGGAGCTGTTTTTT.

The V and J genes are TRBV12-3 or TRBV12-4 and TRBJ1-5, with 7 bases matching TRBD1. The CDR3 extends over 13 amino acids. V was clipped by 1 base and J by 7 bases; unmatched bases: 1. The CDR3 region is CASSLVGGQPQHF. DNA of the CDR3: TGTGCCAGCAGTTTAGTAGGGGGCCAGCCCCAGCATTTT.

This clonotype was picked up a small number of times. The chain recombines TRBV12-3 or TRBV12-4 with TRBJ2-7; 8 bases map to TRBD2. This CDR3 contains 16 residues. Losses at the gene ends were 5 bases for V and 2 bases for J; bases not matched to a gene: 11. The CDR3 region is CASSKRLAGPTYEQYF. The CDR3, as DNA: TGTGCCAGCAGTAAACGCTTAGCGGGACCGACCTACGAGCAGTACTTC.

The DNA of the CDR3 is TGCGCCAGCAGCGCGGAGGGGAGGCAGCCCCAGCATTTT. The encoded protein is CASSAEGRQPQHF. The J gene is TRBJ1-5, the V gene TRBV5-1; maybe TRBD1 (5 bases). Between the trimmed V and J ends, which lost 4 bases and 7 bases, there was a span of 12 bases. Germline CDR1 is SGHRS and CDR2 is YFSETQ. This CDR3 spans 13 amino acids.

This sequence joins TRBV29-1 and TRBJ2-3, with D possibly being TRBD2 (7 bases). V was pared by 4 bases and J by 2 bases, with 13 bases between. The CDR3 sequence is 14 residues long. Germline lookup yields CDR1 SQVTM and CDR2 ANQGSEA. The CDR3 bases are TGCAGCGTTGCTTCGGGGGGCTCCACAGATACGCAGTATTTT. Its translation is CSVASGGSTDTQYF.

The sample holds many counts of this clonotype. The chain employs TRBV5-1 and TRBJ2-7, with D possibly being TRBD1 or TRBD2 (5 bases each). The CDR3 runs 14 residues. The germline V gene has CDR1 SGHRS and CDR2 YFSETQ. Trimming left V 0 bases short and J 4 bases short, with 11 bases between. CDR3 loop: CASSLALREYEQYF. CDR3 in DNA: TGCGCCAGCAGCTTGGCCCTCAGGGAGTACGAGCAGTACTTC.

This clonotype was recorded a few times. The gene calls are TRBV6-5 and TRBJ2-1; D call uncertain. The CDR3 length is 11 residues. Trimming removed 4 bases at V and 9 bases at J, with 7 bases between. The germline CDR1 and CDR2 sequences are MNHEY and SVGAGI. The CDR3 protein is CASSSRSEQFF. CDR3 bases: TGTGCCAGCAGTTCGAGGAGTGAGCAGTTCTTC.

V gene TRBV3-1 combines with J gene TRBJ2-5, with TRBD2 matching 11 bases. The J segment lost 0 bases and the V segment lost 6 bases, leaving 6 bases of the junction unmatched. Germline loops: CDR1 LGHDT, CDR2 YNNKEL (reference sequence). The CDR3 runs 16 residues. CDR3 bases: TGTGCCAGCAGACGAACTAGCGGGGGTTACCAAGAGACCCAGTACTTC. Translation: CASRRTSGGYQETQYF.

The chain uses TRBV6-6 and TRBJ1-2; tentatively, D is TRBD1 (6 bases). The CDR3 runs to 12 residues. Per germline, CDR1 MNHNY and CDR2 SVGAGI (reference sequence). V was trimmed by 6 bases and J by 8 bases, leaving 13 bases between them. The CDR3 loop is CASSPRGVGYTF. CDR3 DNA: TGTGCCAGCAGCCCCAGGGGCGTCGGCTACACCTTC.

The genes are TRBV5-1 and TRBJ2-3; TRBD1 might be the D (6 bases). From germline, CDR1 is SGHRS and CDR2 YFSETQ. The ends were cut back, 3 bases at V and 0 bases at J, with 14 bases in the middle. CDR3 length: 16 amino acids. The CDR3 region is CASSSKGVTSTDTQYF. CDR3 bases: TGCGCCAGCAGCTCGAAGGGGGTGACTAGCACAGATACGCAGTATTTT.

This clonotype was seen just once. The chain carries TRBV18 and TRBJ2-7; TRBD1 agrees at 10 bases. The CDR3 sequence is 16 residues long. V lost 4 bases and J lost 3; bases outside the gene matches: 9. Germline V gene sequence: CDR1 KGHSH, CDR2 LQKENI. Here the CDR3 DNA reads TGTGCCAGCTCACTTGCCCGGGGACAGGGGCACTACGAGCAGTACTTC. It translates to CASSLARGQGHYEQYF.

The sample holds a few counts of this clonotype. The chain recombines TRBV28 with TRBJ2-4; D not resolved. CDR3 length equals 16 residues. In germline, CDR1 is MDHEN, CDR2 SYDVKM. V was trimmed by 7 bases and J by 1 base, leaving 17 bases between them. CDR3 nucleotide sequence: TGTGCCAGCACCCTGGCTGGGTTGGGGGCCAAAAACATTCAGTACTTC. This sequence encodes CASTLAGLGAKNIQYF.

CDR3 coding DNA: TGTGCCAGCAGACCGACAGGGGTCACGATATCCGGGGGCTACACCTTC. Translating gives CASRPTGVTISGGYTF. The chain joins TRBV6-2 or TRBV6-3 to TRBJ1-2; TRBD1 agrees at 8 bases. With 6 bases clipped from V and 8 bases from J, the junction kept 17 bases outside the gene matches. The germline gives CDR1 MNHEY, CDR2 SVGEGT. This CDR3 is built from 16 residues.

This clonotype was picked up a small number of times. The chain is built from TRBV20-1 and TRBJ1-4, with 8 bases that match TRBD1. The CDR3 totals 13 residues. Germline assignment: CDR1 DFQATT and CDR2 SNEGSKA (reference sequence). The V gene end was trimmed by 3 bases and the J gene end by 8 bases; junction bases not matched to a gene: 5. CDR3 coding DNA: TGCAGTGCTAGTGGTCAGGGGGCGGAAAAACTGTTTTTT. This gives the protein CSASGQGAEKLFF.

There are a few counts of this clonotype. This rearrangement joins TRBV28 to TRBJ2-5, with D unresolved. The end of the DNA aligns better with TRBJ2-1, so the J call may be wrong. The CDR3 runs to 13 residues. Germline V gene sequence: CDR1 MDHEN, CDR2 SYDVKM. The CDR3 reads CASSPTWDNEQFF. CDR3 DNA: TGTGCCAGCAGTCCGACCTGGGACAATGAGCAGTTCTTC.

This clonotype was counted only a few times. V usage is TRBV4-1 and J usage is TRBJ2-7; TRBD2 aligns across 10 bases. Germline V lookup: CDR1 MGHRA, CDR2 YSYEKL. This CDR3 has 16 residues. J gave up 4 bases and V 3 bases, and 9 bases lay outside the gene matches. Written as DNA, the CDR3 is TGCGCCAGCAGCCACGGAAGGACTAGCGGAGCTTACGAGCAGTACTTC. Its protein product is CASSHGRTSGAYEQYF.

Only a few counts were recorded for this clonotype. This chain connects TRBV4-3 to TRBJ2-1; weak D call: TRBD2 (6 bases). Per germline, CDR1 LGHNA and CDR2 YSLEER. V was shortened by 1 base and J by 0 bases, with 10 bases between the two germline ends. The CDR3 is 16 residues long. CDR3 sequence reads: CASSQVRGSSYNEQFF. The CDR3 DNA is TGCGCCAGCAGCCAAGTACGGGGGAGCTCCTACAATGAGCAGTTCTTC.

CDR3 amino acids: CASSLISPDTQYF. For the CDR3, the DNA is TGTGCCAGCAGCTTAATTTCCCCAGATACGCAGTATTTT. The chain recombines TRBV7-2 with TRBJ2-3, with unresolved D. Germline lookup yields CDR1 SGHTA and CDR2 FQGNSA. The V and J ends lost 2 bases and 4 bases respectively, with 7 bases between them. The CDR3 covers 13 residues.

This clonotype has just a few counts. V gene TRBV7-2 combines with J gene TRBJ1-1; no definite D call. Trimming cost V 1 base and J 1 base, with 7 bases left between them. The germline V gene encodes CDR1 SGHTA and CDR2 FQGNSA. The CDR3 is 14 residues long. The CDR3 spells CASSLGPKNTEAFF. CDR3 coding DNA: TGTGCCAGCAGCTTAGGACCCAAGAACACTGAAGCTTTCTTT.

The J gene is TRBJ2-5, the V gene TRBV7-8; perhaps D is TRBD1 or TRBD2 (6 bases each). The closer fit of TRBJ2-1 to the DNA end suggests the J call may be wrong. The CDR3 has 15 residues. Germline CDR1 is SGHVS and CDR2 is FQNEAQ. The DNA of the CDR3 is TGTGCCAGCAGCCGCCCCGGGGGCTGGGACAATGAGCAGTTCTTC. Encoded protein: CASSRPGGWDNEQFF.

The chain links TRBV20-1 to TRBJ1-5; 8 nucleotides line up with TRBD1. The CDR3 is 14 amino acids. J was trimmed by 7 bases and V by 3 bases; bases with no gene match: 8. The germline V gene has CDR1 DFQATT and CDR2 SNEGSKA (reference sequence). CDR3 sequence: CSARPTGVGQPQHF. CDR3 in DNA: TGCAGTGCTAGGCCGACAGGGGTTGGGCAGCCCCAGCATTTT.

This clonotype was observed a few times. The chain recombines TRBV5-1 with TRBJ2-3; no clear D. The V end was cut by 1 base, the J end by 5 bases, with 11 bases between. This CDR3 has 14 amino acids. CDR1 and CDR2 from the germline V gene are SGHRS and YFSETQ. CDR3 in amino acids: CASSLLSWGDTQYF. In nucleotides, the CDR3 is TGCGCCAGCAGCTTGTTATCATGGGGAGATACGCAGTATTTT.